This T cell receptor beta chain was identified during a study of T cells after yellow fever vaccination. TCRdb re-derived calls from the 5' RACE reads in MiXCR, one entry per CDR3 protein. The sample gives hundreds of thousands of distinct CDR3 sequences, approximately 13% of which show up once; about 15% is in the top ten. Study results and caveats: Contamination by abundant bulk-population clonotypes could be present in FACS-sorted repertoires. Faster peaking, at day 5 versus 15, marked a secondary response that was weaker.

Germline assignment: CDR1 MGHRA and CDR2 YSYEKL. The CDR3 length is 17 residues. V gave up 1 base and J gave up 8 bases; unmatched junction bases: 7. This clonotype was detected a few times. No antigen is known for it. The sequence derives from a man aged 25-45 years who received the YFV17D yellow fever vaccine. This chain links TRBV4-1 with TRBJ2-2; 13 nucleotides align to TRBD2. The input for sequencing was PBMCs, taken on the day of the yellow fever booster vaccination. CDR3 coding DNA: TGCGCCAGCAGCCAAGCGGGCGGACTAGCGGGAGTAGGGGAGCTGTTTTTT. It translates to CASSQAGGLAGVGELFF.